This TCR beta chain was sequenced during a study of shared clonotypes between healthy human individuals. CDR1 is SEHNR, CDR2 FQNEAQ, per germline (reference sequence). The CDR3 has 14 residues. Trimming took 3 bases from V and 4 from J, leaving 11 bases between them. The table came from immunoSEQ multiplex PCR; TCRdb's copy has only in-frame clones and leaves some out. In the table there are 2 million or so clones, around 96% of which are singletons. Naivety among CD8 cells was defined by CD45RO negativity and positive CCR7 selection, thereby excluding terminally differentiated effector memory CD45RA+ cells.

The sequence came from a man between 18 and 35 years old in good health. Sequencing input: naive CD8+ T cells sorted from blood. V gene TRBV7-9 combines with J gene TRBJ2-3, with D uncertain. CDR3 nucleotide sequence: TGTGCCAGCAGCTTCGAAGGGTACTCAGATACGCAGTATTTT. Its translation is CASSFEGYSDTQYF.